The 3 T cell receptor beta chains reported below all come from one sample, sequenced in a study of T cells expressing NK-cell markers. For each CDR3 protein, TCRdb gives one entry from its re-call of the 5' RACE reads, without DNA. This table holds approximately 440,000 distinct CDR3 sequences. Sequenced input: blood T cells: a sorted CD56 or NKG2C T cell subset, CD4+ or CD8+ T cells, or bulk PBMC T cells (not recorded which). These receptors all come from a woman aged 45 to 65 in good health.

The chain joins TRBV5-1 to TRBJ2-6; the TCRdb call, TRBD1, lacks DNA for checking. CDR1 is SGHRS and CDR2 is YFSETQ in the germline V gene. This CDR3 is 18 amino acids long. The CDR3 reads CASSLDSPLTSGANVLTF.

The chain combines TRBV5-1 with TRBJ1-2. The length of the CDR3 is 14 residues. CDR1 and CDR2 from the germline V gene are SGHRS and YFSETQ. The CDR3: CASSAEGDYYGYTF.

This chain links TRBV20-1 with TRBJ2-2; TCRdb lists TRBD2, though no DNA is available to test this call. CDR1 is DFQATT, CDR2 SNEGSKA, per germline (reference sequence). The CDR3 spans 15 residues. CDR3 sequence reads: CSARLTSGTIGELFF.